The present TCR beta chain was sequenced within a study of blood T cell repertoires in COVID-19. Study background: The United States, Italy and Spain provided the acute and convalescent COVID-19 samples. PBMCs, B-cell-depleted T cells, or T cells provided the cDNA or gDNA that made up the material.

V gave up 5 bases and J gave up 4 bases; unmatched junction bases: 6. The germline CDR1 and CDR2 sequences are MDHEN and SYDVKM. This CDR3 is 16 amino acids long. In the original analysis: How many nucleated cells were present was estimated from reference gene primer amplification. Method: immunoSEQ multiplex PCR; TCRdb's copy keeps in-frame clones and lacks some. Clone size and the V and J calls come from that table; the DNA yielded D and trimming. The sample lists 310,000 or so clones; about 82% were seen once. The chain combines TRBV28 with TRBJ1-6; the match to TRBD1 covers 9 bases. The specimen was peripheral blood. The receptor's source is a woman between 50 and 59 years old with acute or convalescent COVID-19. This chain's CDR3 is CASSAPGQGYNSPLHF. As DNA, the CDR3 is TGTGCCAGCAGTGCTCCGGGACAGGGTTATAATTCACCCCTCCACTTT. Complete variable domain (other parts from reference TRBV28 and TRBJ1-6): DVKVTQSSRYLVKRTGEKVFLECVQDMDHENMFWYRQDPGLGLRLIYFSYDVKMKEKGDIPEGYSVSREKKERFSLILESASTNQTSMYLCASSAPGQGYNSPLHFGNGTRLTVT.